One T cell receptor (beta chain) is described in this entry. Its antigen is still unknown. The sample's time point: recipient sample about 28 days before transplant, after cytoreduction. The data were obtained in a study of T cell clonotyping in hematopoietic cell transplantation. Study overall: Recipients' pretransplant samples followed cytoreduction.

General study findings and limits: Graft donor and pretransplant recipient Inverse Simpson Index values predicted broader posttransplant TCR diversity. Few recipient clonotypes overlapped donors; over 97% were de novo at given depth.

Here immunoSEQ multiplex PCR was the method, and the copy in TCRdb shows in-frame clones only, minus some. The sample lists tens of thousands of clones, approximately 82% seen once, with approximately 5.7% in the top ten. V lost 4 bases to trimming and J lost 9 bases, with 14 bases between them. CDR1 and CDR2 (germline): SGDLS, YYNGEE. The CDR3 contains 14 residues. This chain connects TRBV9 to TRBJ1-6; tentatively, D is TRBD1 (6 bases). The sequencing used peripheral blood mononuclear cells, collected before stem cell transplant. The receptor was isolated from a man between 60 and 75 years old with myelodysplastic syndrome. Some clones in this sample may be carry-over from other donors' samples. CDR3 sequence (DNA): TGTGCCAGCAGCCCCCGACAGGAGCCTTCACCCCTCCACTTT. Protein product: CASSPRQEPSPLHF.